This T cell receptor (beta chain) is drawn from a study of blood T cell repertoires in COVID-19. Whole-study context: Sources were T cells, B-cell-depleted T cells, or PBMCs; the material itself was cDNA or gDNA.

Trimming pared 0 bases from V and 5 bases from J, leaving 8 bases between. The CDR3 length is 13 residues. CDR1 LNHNV and CDR2 YYDKDF come from the germline V gene (reference sequence). A Seattle source enrolled patients during active infection and followed them longitudinally. Clones were sequenced by immunoSEQ multiplex PCR, and TCRdb holds only the in-frame ones, with some missing. The sample includes some 390,000 clones, approximately 89% of them seen just once. The rearrangement joins TRBV15 to TRBJ2-7, with D unclear. The material sequenced was peripheral blood. The TCR was taken from a woman in her sixties or seventies with COVID-19, enrolled during active disease. CDR3 in amino acids: CATSRDKSHEQYF. The CDR3 nucleotides read TGTGCCACCAGCAGAGATAAAAGCCACGAGCAGTACTTC.